A selection of T cell receptor beta chains follows, all from one sample in a study of PD-1 blockade in classical Hodgkin lymphoma. Method: immunoSEQ multiplex PCR; TCRdb's copy keeps in-frame clones and lacks some. The repertoire holds about 30,000 clones, with more than 65% as singletons. The material was peripheral blood mononuclear cells (PBMCs), obtained before the second cycle of nivolumab. Source of these receptors: a human donor with classical Hodgkin lymphoma. Each CDR3 is given with its conserved first and last residue. Each record gives: J gene, D gene, V gene, CDR3 length, CDR3 DNA, CDR3 protein. The D gene is left open where the match is weak.

j_gene: TRBJ2-7
d_gene: -
v_gene: TRBV4-3
len: 14
CDR3nt: TGCGCCAGCAGCCAAGACATGGGACTTTACGAGCAGTACTTC
CDR3aa: CASSQDMGLYEQYF

j_gene: TRBJ2-1
d_gene: -
v_gene: TRBV5-1
len: 13
CDR3nt: TGCGCCAGCAGCTTGGAAGCCGGGGATGAGCAGTTCTTC
CDR3aa: CASSLEAGDEQFF

j_gene: TRBJ2-3
d_gene: -
v_gene: TRBV4-3
len: 13
CDR3nt: TGCGCCAGCAGCCAAGCGCGGCTAGATACGCAGTATTTT
CDR3aa: CASSQARLDTQYF

j_gene: TRBJ2-3
d_gene: -
v_gene: TRBV6-6
len: 15
CDR3nt: TGTGCCAGCAGTTACTCGAGTGGGAGCACAGATACGCAGTATTTT
CDR3aa: CASSYSSGSTDTQYF

j_gene: TRBJ2-5
d_gene: TRBD2
v_gene: TRBV19
len: 16
CDR3nt: TGTGCCAGTAGTATAGAGCCTAGCGGGAGGTGGAAGACCCAGTACTTC
CDR3aa: CASSIEPSGRWKTQYF

j_gene: TRBJ2-5
d_gene: TRBD1
v_gene: TRBV9
len: 16
CDR3nt: TGTGCCAGCAGTCCCCCAACAGGGGGCGCATTGGAGACCCAGTACTTC
CDR3aa: CASSPPTGGALETQYF

j_gene: TRBJ2-2
d_gene: -
v_gene: TRBV6-5
len: 13
CDR3nt: TGTGCCAGCAGTTACTCCAACACCGGGGAGCTGTTTTTT
CDR3aa: CASSYSNTGELFF

j_gene: TRBJ2-5
d_gene: -
v_gene: TRBV7-9
len: 15
CDR3nt: TGTGCCAGCAGCTTTAGCCTGGACAGCCAAGAGACCCAGTACTTC
CDR3aa: CASSFSLDSQETQYF

j_gene: TRBJ2-7
d_gene: -
v_gene: TRBV4-2
len: 17
CDR3nt: TGTGCCAGCAGCCAAGATCGTAGCGCCAGGGGCGGGGAGGAGCAGTACTTC
CDR3aa: CASSQDRSARGGEEQYF

j_gene: TRBJ2-7
d_gene: -
v_gene: TRBV7-2
len: 13
CDR3nt: TGTGCCAGCAGCTTAGCGCAGGGCTACGAGCAGTACTTC
CDR3aa: CASSLAQGYEQYF

j_gene: TRBJ2-1
d_gene: -
v_gene: TRBV7-2
len: 16
CDR3nt: TGTGCCAGCAGCTTAGACGAGGTTCTCGCAGTGAATGAGCAGTTCTTC
CDR3aa: CASSLDEVLAVNEQFF

j_gene: TRBJ1-4
d_gene: -
v_gene: TRBV6-6
len: 15
CDR3nt: TGTGCCAGCAGCTCCGAAGGGGCAACTAATGAAAAACTGTTTTTT
CDR3aa: CASSSEGATNEKLFF